This T cell receptor (beta chain) is drawn from a study of T cells in women clearing cervical HPV infection. Study at large: Donors had HPV16-related CIN3 or worse; 2 had invasive cancer. Case blood drawn at lesion detection; control blood after infection cleared. General study findings and limits: CIN3+ cases had significantly higher TCR repertoire richness than controls, but evenness did not differ.

Concerning this clone itself: Its antigen is unknown. Coverage ceases 3 residues before the CDR3 finishes, and the germline J gene fills in the end.

The V end lost 4 bases, the J end lost 5 bases, and 11 bases lay between the germline ends. Germline lookup yields CDR1 GTSNPN and CDR2 SVGIG (reference sequence). The CDR3 has 12 residues. The assay was immunoSEQ multiplex PCR, and TCRdb's table has in-frame clones only and misses some. Its table lists 30,000 to 45,000 clones. Sequencing used blood buffy coat. The V call is TRBV30, the J call TRBJ1-2, with D possibly matching TRBD1 (5 bases). The sequence was obtained from a woman between 18 and 70 years old with a cervical HPV16 infection that either progressed to CIN3+ or cleared (not recorded which). The part of the CDR3 DNA that was read is TGTGCCTGGAACGACAGACCGTATGGC. This gives the protein CAWNDRPYG. The whole CDR3 protein is CAWNDRPYGYTF.